The 21 T cell receptor beta chains given below trace back to one sample, sequenced in a study of blood T cell repertoires in COVID-19. Some clones are missing from TCRdb's copy, which holds only in-frame ones; the method was immunoSEQ multiplex PCR. In the table there are about 120,000 clones, 82% of which are singletons. Specimen: peripheral blood. The receptors were gathered from a woman in her sixties or seventies with acute or convalescent COVID-19.

The CDR3 here is CASKTDRVGYEQYF. In DNA, the CDR3 is TGTGCCAGCAAGACGGACAGGGTGGGCTACGAGCAGTACTTC. This chain links TRBV6-5 with TRBJ2-7; 8 bases align to TRBD1. This CDR3 has 14 amino acids. The V gene's germline CDR1 is MNHEY and CDR2 SVGAGI. V trimming: 7 bases; J trimming: 3 bases; junction bases outside the gene matches: 8.

The chain links TRBV3-1 (or the pseudogene TRBV3-2) to TRBJ1-1, with 8 bases that match TRBD1. CDR1 LGHDT and CDR2 YNNKEL come from the germline V gene (reference sequence). CDR3 size: 15 residues. Trimming at V came to 4 bases and at J to 3 bases, leaving 7 bases not matched to a gene. CDR3 region: CASSLGGRGHTEAFF. The CDR3 coding sequence is TGTGCCAGCAGCCTAGGTGGCAGGGGGCACACTGAAGCTTTCTTT.

The chain recombines TRBV4-3 with TRBJ1-2; tentatively, D is TRBD1 (5 bases). Per germline, CDR1 LGHNA and CDR2 YSLEER. There are 15 residues in the CDR3. With 0 bases removed from V and 7 bases from J, the gap between germline ends came to 15 bases. In DNA form, the CDR3 reads TGCGCCAGCAGCCAAGATTTTGACAGTTGGGGTGGCTACACCTTC. Protein product: CASSQDFDSWGGYTF.

This clone was detected a few times. The chain joins TRBV27 to TRBJ1-4, with D perhaps matching TRBD1 (6 bases). CDR1 and CDR2 from the germline V gene are MNHEY and SMNVEV (reference sequence). The V end was cut by 6 bases, the J end by 0 bases, with 14 bases between. The CDR3 is made up of 16 amino acids. CDR3 nucleotides: TGTGCCAGCAGACTGACAGGATTCGCAACTAATGAAAAACTGTTTTTT. Amino acid sequence: CASRLTGFATNEKLFF. Full variable domain (rest looked up from reference TRBV27 and TRBJ1-4): EAQVTQNPRYLITVTGKKLTVTCSQNMNHEYMSWYRQDPGLGLRQIYYSMNVEVTDKGDVPEGYKVSRKEKRNFPLILESPSPNQTSLYFCASRLTGFATNEKLFFGSGTQLSVL.

This clone was recorded once. V gene TRBV15 combines with J gene TRBJ2-1; D is unclear. V was clipped by 0 bases and J by 2 bases, with 8 bases between them. Germline CDR1 and CDR2: LNHNV and YYDKDF (reference sequence). CDR3 length: 15 residues. CDR3 sequence (DNA): TGTGCCACCAGCAGAGATCCAGGCACCTACAATGAGCAGTTCTTC. Translation gives CATSRDPGTYNEQFF.

The chain couples TRBV7-2 to TRBJ1-2; 8 positions match TRBD1. Germline-derived CDR1 and CDR2 are SGHTA and FQGNSA. The CDR3 extends over 14 amino acids. With V trimmed by 6 bases and J by 4 bases, 7 bases remained unmatched. Here the CDR3 reads CASSRQGSTYGYTF. CDR3 DNA sequence: TGTGCCAGCAGTCGACAGGGGAGTACCTATGGCTACACCTTC.

The genes are TRBV7-7 and TRBJ2-5; 9 bases map to TRBD2. The length of the CDR3 is 14 residues. From germline, CDR1 is SSHAT and CDR2 FNYEAQ (reference sequence). V was pared by 5 bases and J by 5 bases, with 6 bases of the junction left unmatched. The CDR3 nucleotides read TGTGCCAGCAGCGGTAGCGGGGGTCGGGAGACCCAGTACTTC. Translated: CASSGSGGRETQYF.

There are a few counts of this clone. The chain carries TRBV6-1 and TRBJ2-3; D possibly corresponds to TRBD1 (5 bases). CDR1 and CDR2 from the germline V gene are MNHNS and SASEGT. This CDR3 is built from 14 residues. Trimming removed 3 bases at V and 0 bases at J, with 7 bases between. This CDR3 reads CASSDRASTDTQYF. Here the CDR3 DNA reads TGTGCCAGCAGTGACAGGGCTAGCACAGATACGCAGTATTTT.

This chain links TRBV6-2 or TRBV6-3 with TRBJ1-2; D is undetermined. V lost 6 bases and J lost 8, with 13 bases in between. The CDR3 sequence is 12 residues long. Germline loops: CDR1 MNHEY, CDR2 SVGEGT. The CDR3 sequence is CASSRSRFGYTF. The DNA of the CDR3 is TGTGCCAGCAGCCGTTCGCGTTTCGGCTACACCTTC.

V gene TRBV4-3 combines with J gene TRBJ2-4; weak D call: TRBD1 (5 bases). The CDR3 has 15 amino acids. CDR1 is LGHNA, CDR2 YSLEER, per germline. V was shortened by 0 bases and J by 9 bases, with 15 bases between the two germline ends. DNA for the CDR3: TGCGCCAGCAGCCAAGATTTTGCGGACATCGGCATTCAGTACTTC. The encoded protein is CASSQDFADIGIQYF.

This chain connects TRBV4-3 to TRBJ1-1; TRBD1 might be the D (6 bases). The CDR3 runs 17 residues. From germline, CDR1 is LGHNA and CDR2 YSLEER. Trimming left V 1 base short and J 1 base short, with 16 bases between. The CDR3 region has the DNA TGCGCCAGCAGCCAAGGATTTACAGGGATCGCGAACACTGAAGCTTTCTTT. As protein: CASSQGFTGIANTEAFF.

The gene calls are TRBV10-3 and TRBJ1-6; D gene unclear. The CDR3 sequence is 16 residues long. Trimming removed 0 bases from V and 8 bases from J, with 14 bases in between. Germline CDR1 ENHRY, CDR2 SYGVKD. CDR3: CAISESRARSDSPLHF. CDR3 nucleotides: TGTGCCATCAGTGAGTCGCGGGCCAGGTCGGATTCACCCCTCCACTTT.

V usage is TRBV5-6 and J usage is TRBJ1-2; 7 positions agree with TRBD1. Germline CDR1 reads SGHDT; CDR2 reads YYEEEE. V gave up 4 bases and J gave up 2 bases; unmatched junction bases: 8. The CDR3 contains 15 residues. The CDR3 region is CASSDPGTVNYGYTF. The CDR3 region has the DNA TGTGCCAGCAGCGATCCCGGGACAGTGAACTATGGCTACACCTTC.

The V call is TRBV5-4, the J call TRBJ1-1; D remains ambiguous. Germline V lookup: CDR1 SGHNT, CDR2 YYREEE (reference sequence). The CDR3 runs to 16 residues. V lost 4 bases, J lost 0 bases, and 16 bases lay in between. In DNA form, the CDR3 reads TGTGCCAGCAGCCCCGTGGTACAGCACCTGAACACTGAAGCTTTCTTT. This encodes CASSPVVQHLNTEAFF.

This clone appeared once. This chain uses TRBV7-8 with TRBJ1-4; D perhaps matches TRBD1 (5 bases). The CDR3 is made up of 15 amino acids. The germline V gene encodes CDR1 SGHVS and CDR2 FQNEAQ. Between the trimmed V and J ends, which lost 5 bases and 7 bases, there was a span of 17 bases. The DNA for the CDR3 is TGTGCCAGCAGCGGTAGTGGGGGGAGCAGTGAAAAACTGTTTTTT. This gives the protein CASSGSGGSSEKLFF.

The CDR3 nucleotides are TGCGCCAGCAGCCAAGATCATGGCGGGGGGAACACCGGGGAGCTGTTTTTT. The encoded protein is CASSQDHGGGNTGELFF. The chain is built from TRBV4-3 and TRBJ2-2, with 7 bases fitting TRBD2. The germline V gene has CDR1 LGHNA and CDR2 YSLEER. J was trimmed by 1 base and V by 0 bases; bases with no gene match: 5. The CDR3 extends over 17 amino acids.

V usage is TRBV19 and J usage is TRBJ2-1, with 9 bases identical to TRBD2. Germline V gene lookup returns CDR1 LNHDA and CDR2 SQIVND (reference sequence). V was clipped by 5 bases and J by 2 bases; unmatched bases: 4. The CDR3 loop spans 15 amino acids. CDR3 amino acids: CASSLAGNTYNEQFF. CDR3 nucleotides: TGTGCCAGTAGTCTAGCGGGAAACACCTACAATGAGCAGTTCTTC.

The rearrangement joins TRBV9 to TRBJ2-1; unclear D gene. Trimming took 1 base from V and 0 from J, leaving 5 bases between them. The CDR3 contains 14 residues. Germline V CDR1 and CDR2: SGDLS, YYNGEE. As DNA, the CDR3 is TGTGCCAGCAGCGTAAGGAGCTCCTACAATGAGCAGTTCTTC. This codes for CASSVRSSYNEQFF.

J is TRBJ1-2 and V is TRBV19; no clear D. Germline V gene lookup returns CDR1 LNHDA and CDR2 SQIVND (reference sequence). V gave up 6 bases and J gave up 4 bases, with 9 bases separating them. There are 12 residues in the CDR3. This CDR3 is CASRRQAYGYTF. In nucleotides, the CDR3 is TGTGCCAGTAGGCGCCAGGCCTATGGCTACACCTTC.

The chain employs TRBV11-2 and TRBJ1-3; 9 nucleotides line up with TRBD1. CDR1 and CDR2 (germline): SGHAT, FQNNGV. Trimming at V came to 4 bases and at J to 4 bases, leaving 5 bases not matched to a gene. The CDR3 has 15 amino acids. CDR3 loop: CASSSYRGRGNTIYF. The CDR3 DNA reads TGTGCCAGCAGCTCTTACAGGGGGCGCGGAAACACCATATATTTT.

J is TRBJ2-1 and V is TRBV12-2; TRBD2, the table's D call, lacks a check against the DNA. TRBV12-2 is classified as a pseudogene. The CDR3 contains 14 residues. CDR3 DNA sequence: TGTGCAAGTCGCTTAGCGTCTAGCCTGGGTGAGCAGTTCTTC. It is translated as CASRLASSLGEQFF.